The clone carrying this T cell receptor beta chain was detected a few times. Its target is not known. Per individual sample, total RNA of at least 5.5 micrograms was extracted. This specimen comes from a study of blood T cells in healthy people across ages. Whole-study results and caveats: Unsorted PBMCs blocked a conclusive comparison of naive and antigen-experienced cells. A strong correlation was found between TCR beta diversity and the percentage of naive T cells. Naive CD4+ cells and diversity were both higher in long-lived donors than in aged donors.

V dropped 4 bases and J dropped 3 bases, with 19 bases sitting between them. CDR3 length: 15 amino acids. Germline V gene data show CDR1 as DFQATT and CDR2 as SNEGSKA (reference sequence). A J-beta primer mix and a sample-barcoded 5' primer were used in a second PCR of about 7 to 11 cycles. TCRdb re-derived calls from the 5' RACE reads in MiXCR, one entry per CDR3 protein. The table records about 970,000 distinct CDR3 sequences, about 53% of them present only once. The sequencing input was blood. This receptor was taken from a woman aged 55 to 70 in good health. The rearrangement joins TRBV20-1 to TRBJ2-7; the D is unclear. The CDR3 reads CSAISLAGAHYEQYF. As DNA, the CDR3 is TGCAGTGCTATTTCCCTGGCAGGAGCTCACTACGAGCAGTACTTC.